Each of the 7 T cell receptor beta chains below was sequenced from the same sample in a study of response to subunit inactivated influenza vaccine. MiXCR was run by TCRdb on the RT-PCR reads, yielding one entry per CDR3 protein. The table has roughly 290,000 distinct CDR3 sequences, 20% to 25% seen once. The material sequenced was PBMCs from blood, taken about 19 months after vaccination. These receptors all come from a man aged 50 to 69 who received an inactivated influenza vaccine.

This clonotype came up a few times. The chain combines TRBV7-9 with TRBJ1-1; D gene unclear. The V end was cut by 3 bases, the J end by 0 bases, with 8 bases between. Germline CDR1 reads SEHNR; CDR2 reads FQNEAQ (reference sequence). The CDR3 is made up of 14 amino acids. CDR3 loop: CASSLATMNTEAFF. CDR3 coding DNA: TGTGCCAGCAGCTTGGCGACGATGAACACTGAAGCTTTCTTT.

This clonotype was recorded a few times. The rearrangement uses TRBV5-1 and TRBJ1-1; D is ambiguous. Per the germline V gene, CDR1 is SGHRS and CDR2 is YFSETQ. This CDR3 is 18 amino acids long. Trimming removed 1 base from V and 3 bases from J, with 22 bases in between. The CDR3 DNA reads TGCGCCAGCAGCTTGAGGCCAAACCGCCTAGCTAGGGACACTGAAGCTTTCTTT. Translation gives CASSLRPNRLARDTEAFF.

This clonotype was seen repeatedly, ten times or more. The chain joins TRBV5-6 to TRBJ2-3; D remains ambiguous. CDR3 size: 13 residues. CDR1 is SGHDT, CDR2 YYEEEE, per germline. The V gene lost 0 bases and the J gene lost 2 bases, with 4 bases spanning the gap. The CDR3 loop reads CASSLEPTDTQYF. The CDR3 DNA reads TGTGCCAGCAGCTTGGAACCCACAGATACGCAGTATTTT. The variable domain in full, completed from reference TRBV5-6 and TRBJ2-3, reads DAGVTQSPTHLIKTRGQQVTLRCSPKSGHDTVSWYQQALGQGPQFIFQYYEEEERQRGNFPDRFSGHQFPNYSSELNVNALLLGDSALYLCASSLEPTDTQYFGPGTRLTVL.

A few counts support this clonotype. V usage is TRBV6-1 and J usage is TRBJ1-1; 9 positions agree with TRBD1. With 6 bases clipped from V and 2 bases from J, the junction kept 7 bases outside the gene matches. CDR3 size: 15 residues. Germline V gives CDR1 MNHNS, CDR2 SASEGT. This CDR3 reads CASRKQGAGNTEAFF. Written as DNA, the CDR3 is TGTGCCAGCAGGAAACAGGGGGCTGGAAACACTGAAGCTTTCTTT.

V gene TRBV6-1 combines with J gene TRBJ1-3, with no clear D. The CDR3 loop spans 12 amino acids. Germline V lookup: CDR1 MNHNS, CDR2 SASEGT. Trimming left V 3 bases short and J 4 bases short, with 4 bases between. The CDR3 DNA is TGTGCCAGCAGTGAGAGGGGAAACACCATATATTTT. Translation: CASSERGNTIYF.

The chain carries TRBV4-2 and TRBJ1-4; D is undetermined. V shed 5 bases and J shed 0 bases, with 25 bases lying between them. The CDR3 loop spans 20 amino acids. CDR1 and CDR2 from the germline V gene are LGHNA and YNFKEQ. CDR3: CASSNPVRAEHPATNEKLFF. CDR3 DNA sequence: TGTGCCAGCAGCAACCCTGTCCGGGCAGAACACCCCGCAACTAATGAAAAACTGTTTTTT.

V gene TRBV20-1 combines with J gene TRBJ2-7, with 8 bases fitting TRBD1. J was trimmed by 0 bases and V by 3 bases; bases with no gene match: 1. Germline CDR1 reads DFQATT; CDR2 reads SNEGSKA (reference sequence). CDR3 length: 13 residues. Here the CDR3 reads CSARDRVSYEQYF. CDR3 DNA: TGCAGTGCTAGGGACAGGGTCTCCTACGAGCAGTACTTC.